Listed below are T cell receptor beta chains from one sample, sequenced in a study of shared clonotypes between healthy human individuals. Generated by immunoSEQ multiplex PCR, the TCRdb table keeps only in-frame clones and is missing some. The sample yields some 630,000 clones, 96% seen once. The sequenced material came from naive CD8+ T cells sorted from blood. All receptors come from a woman in her 30s in good health. CDR3s leave out the opening cysteine and the closing phenylalanine or tryptophan. Expanded clones are given a class, and other clones once, few, many or no size at all.

v_call,clone_size,cdr3_aa
TRBV5-4,NA,ASSFGTSAHEQY
TRBV28,NA,ASSWPGQTYEQY
TRBV29-1,NA,SVCVGMMNTEAF
TRBV11-2,NA,ASSLEMDNNEQF
TRBV27,once,ASSTDRDYSYEQY
TRBV19,once,ASSPIWDRESYNEQF
TRBV19,NA,ATGDTEQY
TRBV7-6,NA,ASSLAGGTYNEQF
TRBV7-2,NA,ASSEGLAGWETQY
TRBV5-6,NA,ASSRDRAPYNEQF
TRBV9,NA,ASSNTGAYNEQF
TRBV28,once,ASSSTGLGGEAF
TRBV13,NA,ASSLSIGSEQY
TRBV11-2,NA,ASSLPSGPKEETQY
TRBV9,NA,ASSVGEAEAF
TRBV19,once,ASSPREAGKETQY
TRBV28,NA,ASTLFRGSYEQY
TRBV5-1,NA,ASSPPDRETQY
TRBV28,NA,ASTNAGAAPEKLF
TRBV4-1,NA,ARRGTSGRPTTQY
TRBV15,NA,ATSRGSPGTGGNTGELF
TRBV7-7,NA,ASSLGQGRTETQY
TRBV21-1,NA,ASSKRPDGEKLF
TRBV4-1,NA,ASSQEELRGEKLF
TRBV13,once,ASSLASASGNTIY
TRBV30,NA,AWSALSGRGALEQY
TRBV2,NA,ASSVRQGGGYT
TRBV10-1,NA,ASSESPGLATDTQY
TRBV2,once,ASSEDLAGGSYEQY
TRBV27,NA,ASSFDRSAYEQY
TRBV10-2,NA,ASSEIGLAGWGEQF
TRBV28,NA,ASSLYIYTEAF
TRBV7-9,NA,ASSSTDRNEQY
TRBV19,few,ASRPRSMLYEQY
TRBV28,NA,ASSHKRGSGIHQPQH
TRBV28,NA,ASTLAPSYEQY
TRBV6-6,NA,ASKEGRQAPEAF
TRBV28,NA,ASSLDMEQF
TRBV7-9,NA,ASTEVENYNEQF
TRBV28,NA,ASSLYPTEVAGGYNEQF
TRBV7-9,once,ASSLGSGAGRNEQF
TRBV6-1,NA,ASSETGMNTGELF
TRBV27,NA,ASRLAGGRTDTQY
TRBV28,NA,ASSFIYEQY
TRBV11-2,few,ASSLRPTYEQY
TRBV10-3,NA,AISESVGQLNTEAF
TRBV29-1,once,SVEGLAEYEQY
TRBV19,once,ASSKQETQY
TRBV10-3,NA,AISDLEGTNEKLF
TRBV5-1,NA,ASSLFPSGQEGETQY
TRBV7-8,NA,ASSLARGRLDYEQY
TRBV29-1,NA,SVEGSRLSSYNEQF
TRBV6-1,few,ASSEWVNQPQH
TRBV27,NA,ASRDRGNYGYT
TRBV4-1,NA,ASSQEGLAGLSEQF
TRBV4-1,NA,ASSQGRGTEAF
TRBV27,once,ASSLGQSNQPQH